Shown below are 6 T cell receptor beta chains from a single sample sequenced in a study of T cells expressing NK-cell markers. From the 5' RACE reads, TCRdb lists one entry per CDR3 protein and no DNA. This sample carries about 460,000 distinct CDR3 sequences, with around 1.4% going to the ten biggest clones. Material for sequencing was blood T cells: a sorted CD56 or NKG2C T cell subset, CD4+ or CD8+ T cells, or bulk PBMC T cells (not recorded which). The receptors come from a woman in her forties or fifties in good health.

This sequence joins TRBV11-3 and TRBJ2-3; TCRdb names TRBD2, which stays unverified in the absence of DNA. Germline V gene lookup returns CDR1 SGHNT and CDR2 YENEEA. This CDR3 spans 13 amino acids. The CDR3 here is CASSEQALGTQYF.

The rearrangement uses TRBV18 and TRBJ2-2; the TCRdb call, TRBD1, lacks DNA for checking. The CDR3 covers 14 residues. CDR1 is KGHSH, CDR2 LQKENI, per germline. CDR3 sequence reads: CASSPNRESRELFF.

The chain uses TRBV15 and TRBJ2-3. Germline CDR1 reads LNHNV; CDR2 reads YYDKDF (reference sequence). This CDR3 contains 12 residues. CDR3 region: CATSRETPKQYF.

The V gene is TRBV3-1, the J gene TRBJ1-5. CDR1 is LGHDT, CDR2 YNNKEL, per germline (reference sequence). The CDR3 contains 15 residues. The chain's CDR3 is CASSQGQYSNQPQHF.

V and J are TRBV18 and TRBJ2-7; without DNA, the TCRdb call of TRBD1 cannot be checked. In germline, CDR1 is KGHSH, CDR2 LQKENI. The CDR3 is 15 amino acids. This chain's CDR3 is CASSPNTGGSYEQYF.

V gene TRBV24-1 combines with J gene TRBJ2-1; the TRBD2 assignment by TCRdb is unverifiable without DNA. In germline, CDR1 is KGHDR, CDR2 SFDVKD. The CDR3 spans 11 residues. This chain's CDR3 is CATSAWEEQFF.